This TCR beta chain was recorded in a study of sequential checkpoint blockade in melanoma (dated by TCRdb to the late 2010s). The study in broad terms: Patients were randomized 1:1 to first-line nivolumab followed by ipilimumab (arm A) or ipilimumab followed by nivolumab (arm B). Maintenance nivolumab came after both trial sequences.

The germline V gene (reference sequence) specifies LNHDA as CDR1 and SQIVND as CDR2. From cysteine to phenylalanine, the CDR3 is 15 amino acids long. The CDR3 DNA has 45 bases and is translated from base 1. The V end gives up 2 bases and the J end 5 bases, leaving 7 bases in the junction not matched to a gene. Sample treatment or condition, as interpreted from the label and publication: randomized to nivolumab then ipilimumab (arm A) or the reverse (arm B). None of the patients in the trial had previously been given DNA-damaging chemotherapy. A FACS Aria II flow cytometer was used to sort live CD3+CD8+ cells that were negative for CD19 and CD56 from thawed PBMCs. CheckMate 064, a randomized, open-label phase II trial of sequential checkpoint blockade, was the source of the samples, all of which came from patients with melanoma. Peripheral blood mononuclear cells were obtained through leukapheresis, purified using Ficoll-Paque, and frozen in human serum containing approximately 9.1% DMSO. Right after sorting, the blood CD3+CD8+ cells were verified to be >98% pure, and DNA extraction followed.

The immunoSEQ Assay was used to immunosequence TCRbeta CDR3 regions from genomic DNA. Before high-throughput sequencing, the genomic DNA was amplified using bias-controlled multiplex PCR. The original methods were these. To quantify the absolute abundance of each unique TCRbeta CDR3 region, the sequences were collapsed and filtered. Clonality was defined as 1 minus Pielou's evenness and was calculated using productive rearrangements only. A previously published method was used to identify clones with significantly greater frequencies in on-treatment samples than in baseline samples. TCRdb stores this immuneACCESS table with in-frame sequences only. Part of the clones is absent; in the studies checked, under half of the shortfall reflects unresolved V genes, and no reason is known for the rest. D and trimming come from the DNA, and the V and J calls and clone size come from that table. For this sample the table gives approximately 15,000 clones, of which approximately 80% were detected only once. The ten largest clones take up about an eighth of the sample.

In regard to this clone: This receptor's antigen is unknown. Base qualities were left out, and no much larger clone turns up one base away.

Overall results and qualifications from the work: The response-prediction model combining TCR metrics and mutation burden needs validation in larger, independent patient cohorts.

The sample here was CD8+ T cells sorted from blood (inferred from file names), taken from a patient given nivolumab and ipilimumab in sequence. This receptor was obtained from a human donor with melanoma. This chain joins TRBV19 to TRBJ2-7, and TRBD1 matches 9 of the central bases. Here the CDR3 is given as CASSIHRTGENEQYF. In nucleotide form, the sequence is TGTGCCAGTAGTATACATCGGACAGGGGAGAACGAGCAGTACTTC. This CDR3, with the reference TRBV19 and TRBJ2-7 proteins standing in past its ends, gives the full variable domain DGGITQSPKYLFRKEGQNVTLSCEQNLNHDAMYWYRQDPGQGLRLIYYSQIVNDFQKGDIAEGYSVSREKKESFPLTVTSAQKNPTAFYLCASSIHRTGENEQYFGPGTRLTVT.